A selection of T cell receptor beta chains follows, all from one sample in a study of cytomegalovirus exposure and HLA in healthy donors. Using immunoSEQ multiplex PCR, the repertoire was profiled, and TCRdb retains in-frame clones only, with some absent. The profile shows around 110,000 clones, roughly 68% of them singletons. The source material was PBMCs. These receptors were collected from a man aged 25-45 years in good health and CMV-seropositive. CDR3s include the opening cysteine and the closing phenylalanine or tryptophan. A D gene is named only where the DNA matches it firmly. The size entry is marked missing in some rows and otherwise reads once, few, many or a size class.

len: 13
abundance: .
d_gene: .
j_gene: TRBJ2-7
v_gene: TRBV7-2
CDR3nt: TGTGCCAGCAGCTTGCAACAGGGTCTCGAGCAGTACTTC
CDR3aa: CASSLQQGLEQYF

len: 17
abundance: .
d_gene: TRBD2
j_gene: TRBJ2-5
v_gene: TRBV5-1
CDR3nt: TGCGCCAGCAGCTGGCTGACTAGCGGGGGGGCAGGAGAGACCCAGTACTTC
CDR3aa: CASSWLTSGGAGETQYF

len: 17
abundance: .
d_gene: .
j_gene: TRBJ1-5
v_gene: TRBV6-4
CDR3nt: TGTGCCAGCAGAGATGGACAGCGGGACGGGGGCAATCAGCCCCAGCATTTT
CDR3aa: CASRDGQRDGGNQPQHF

len: 16
abundance: .
d_gene: TRBD2
j_gene: TRBJ2-3
v_gene: TRBV27
CDR3nt: TGTGCCAGCAGTCCAATAGCGGGAGACAGCACAGATACGCAGTATTTT
CDR3aa: CASSPIAGDSTDTQYF

len: 14
abundance: .
d_gene: TRBD1
j_gene: TRBJ2-7
v_gene: TRBV13
CDR3nt: TGTGCCAGCAGCTACACAACCGGACAGGGCAAGCAGTACTTC
CDR3aa: CASSYTTGQGKQYF

len: 13
abundance: .
d_gene: TRBD2
j_gene: TRBJ2-1
v_gene: TRBV19
CDR3nt: TGTGCCAGTAGCCAGGGACTAGCGGGTGAGCAGTTCTTC
CDR3aa: CASSQGLAGEQFF

len: 14
abundance: few
d_gene: TRBD1
j_gene: TRBJ2-3
v_gene: TRBV27
CDR3nt: TGTGCCAGCAGAACAGGGGCTTACACAGATACGCAGTATTTT
CDR3aa: CASRTGAYTDTQYF

len: 13
abundance: few
d_gene: .
j_gene: TRBJ2-7
v_gene: TRBV4-1
CDR3nt: TGCGCCAGCAGCCAAACAGGGAAATACGAGCAGTACTTC
CDR3aa: CASSQTGKYEQYF

len: 16
abundance: .
d_gene: TRBD2
j_gene: TRBJ2-2
v_gene: TRBV19
CDR3nt: TGTGCCAGTAGTATTTCCCTTAGCGGGAGCACCGGGGAGCTGTTTTTT
CDR3aa: CASSISLSGSTGELFF

len: 13
abundance: .
d_gene: TRBD1
j_gene: TRBJ1-2
v_gene: TRBV30
CDR3nt: TGTGCCTGGGGGGACAGGTTGGGGAGTGGCTACACCTTC
CDR3aa: CAWGDRLGSGYTF

len: 17
abundance: .
d_gene: TRBD2
j_gene: TRBJ2-1
v_gene: TRBV7-6
CDR3nt: TGTGCCAGCAGCTTAGTGTTCGGAGGCGGGGGGGCCAATGAGCAGTTCTTC
CDR3aa: CASSLVFGGGGANEQFF

len: 17
abundance: .
d_gene: TRBD2
j_gene: TRBJ2-1
v_gene: TRBV7-2
CDR3nt: TGTGCCAGCAGCTTATGGGCTAGCGGGGACCTTTACAATGAGCAGTTCTTC
CDR3aa: CASSLWASGDLYNEQFF

len: 15
abundance: .
d_gene: .
j_gene: TRBJ1-2
v_gene: TRBV5-6
CDR3nt: TGTGCCAGCAGCTTGGTCCCAGAAGCTAACTATGGCTACACCTTC
CDR3aa: CASSLVPEANYGYTF

len: 15
abundance: .
d_gene: .
j_gene: TRBJ2-3
v_gene: TRBV9
CDR3nt: TGTGCCAGCACGAGGGGGGGAGGTTATGCAGATACGCAGTATTTT
CDR3aa: CASTRGGGYADTQYF

len: 14
abundance: .
d_gene: .
j_gene: TRBJ1-2
v_gene: TRBV27
CDR3nt: TGTGCCAGCAGTTCGTCGGGGGGGGGCTATGGCTACACCTTC
CDR3aa: CASSSSGGGYGYTF

len: 14
abundance: .
d_gene: .
j_gene: TRBJ2-2
v_gene: TRBV7-9
CDR3nt: TGTGCCAGCAGCTCCTCTTGGTTGAGCGGGGAGCTGTTTTTT
CDR3aa: CASSSSWLSGELFF

len: 17
abundance: .
d_gene: TRBD1
j_gene: TRBJ1-4
v_gene: TRBV7-2
CDR3nt: TGTGCCAGCAGCTTAGGTAGTGGTAACAGGGGCTACGAAAAACTGTTTTTT
CDR3aa: CASSLGSGNRGYEKLFF

len: 12
abundance: few
d_gene: .
j_gene: TRBJ2-1
v_gene: TRBV5-1
CDR3nt: TGCGCCAGCAGCTGGAGGGGAAGTGAGCAGTTCTTC
CDR3aa: CASSWRGSEQFF

len: 14
abundance: .
d_gene: .
j_gene: TRBJ1-5
v_gene: TRBV19
CDR3nt: TGTGCCAGTGCCCGCTATTATAGCAATCAGCCCCAGCATTTT
CDR3aa: CASARYYSNQPQHF

len: 18
abundance: .
d_gene: .
j_gene: TRBJ2-6
v_gene: TRBV29-1
CDR3nt: TGCAGCGTTGATTCCCATCCCGACATAGGGGCTGGGGCCAACGTCCTGACTTTC
CDR3aa: CSVDSHPDIGAGANVLTF

len: 15
abundance: .
d_gene: .
j_gene: TRBJ2-7
v_gene: TRBV7-9
CDR3nt: TGTGCCAGCAGCCCTAGGAGCCCGCGGGGATACGAGCAGTACTTC
CDR3aa: CASSPRSPRGYEQYF

len: 17
abundance: .
d_gene: TRBD2
j_gene: TRBJ2-4
v_gene: TRBV5-4
CDR3nt: TGTGCCAGCAGCTCTGGGGGTAGCGGGTTAGCCAAAAACATTCAGTACTTC
CDR3aa: CASSSGGSGLAKNIQYF

len: 15
abundance: .
d_gene: TRBD2
j_gene: TRBJ2-3
v_gene: TRBV19
CDR3nt: TGTGCCAGCAAGACCCGGGGGACTAGCGAAGATACGCAGTATTTT
CDR3aa: CASKTRGTSEDTQYF

len: 14
abundance: few
d_gene: .
j_gene: TRBJ1-1
v_gene: TRBV27
CDR3nt: TGTGCCAGCAGTTTCAGGGGACAGAACACTGAAGCTTTCTTT
CDR3aa: CASSFRGQNTEAFF

len: 14
abundance: .
d_gene: TRBD1
j_gene: TRBJ1-2
v_gene: TRBV5-4
CDR3nt: TGTGCCAGCAGCTTGGGACAGGGGAACTATGGCTACACCTTC
CDR3aa: CASSLGQGNYGYTF

len: 13
abundance: .
d_gene: .
j_gene: TRBJ2-7
v_gene: TRBV29-1
CDR3nt: TGCAGCGTTGAAACAGGGATAGTCGACGAGCAGTACTTC
CDR3aa: CSVETGIVDEQYF

len: 15
abundance: .
d_gene: TRBD1
j_gene: TRBJ1-2
v_gene: TRBV28
CDR3nt: TGTGCCAGCAGTTTCCCTCCGGGACAGGGAAACGGCTACACCTTC
CDR3aa: CASSFPPGQGNGYTF

len: 14
abundance: .
d_gene: TRBD1
j_gene: TRBJ1-1
v_gene: TRBV4-1
CDR3nt: TGCGCCAGCAGCCAAAGGGACAGGGTAACTGAAGCTTTCTTT
CDR3aa: CASSQRDRVTEAFF

len: 14
abundance: .
d_gene: .
j_gene: TRBJ1-2
v_gene: TRBV19
CDR3nt: TGTGCCAGTAGAACTGGGCGGGAAAGCTATGGCTACACCTTC
CDR3aa: CASRTGRESYGYTF

len: 15
abundance: .
d_gene: .
j_gene: TRBJ2-1
v_gene: TRBV14
CDR3nt: TGTGCCAGCAGCTGGGGGATGTGGGGGGGCGATGAGCAGTTCTTC
CDR3aa: CASSWGMWGGDEQFF

len: 13
abundance: .
d_gene: TRBD1
j_gene: TRBJ2-2
v_gene: TRBV19
CDR3nt: TGTGCCAGTAGGGACAGGGTAATAGGGGAGCTGTTTTTT
CDR3aa: CASRDRVIGELFF

len: 13
abundance: few
d_gene: .
j_gene: TRBJ1-1
v_gene: TRBV2
CDR3nt: TGTGCCAGCAGTCAGGGGTGGGGCACTGAAGCTTTCTTT
CDR3aa: CASSQGWGTEAFF

len: 12
abundance: .
d_gene: .
j_gene: TRBJ2-7
v_gene: TRBV25-1
CDR3nt: TGTGCCAGCAGTGCCCTCTCCTACGAGCAGTACTTC
CDR3aa: CASSALSYEQYF

len: 15
abundance: .
d_gene: .
j_gene: TRBJ1-1
v_gene: TRBV18
CDR3nt: TGTGCCAGCTCACCTTCCGGGTCCATGAACACTGAAGCTTTCTTT
CDR3aa: CASSPSGSMNTEAFF

len: 20
abundance: .
d_gene: TRBD1
j_gene: TRBJ1-1
v_gene: TRBV5-1
CDR3nt: TGCGCCAGCAGCTTAAGGCCCTCCACATCCGGACAGGGCCCAAACACTGAAGCTTTCTTT
CDR3aa: CASSLRPSTSGQGPNTEAFF

len: 15
abundance: .
d_gene: TRBD1
j_gene: TRBJ2-3
v_gene: TRBV5-1
CDR3nt: TGCGCCAGCAGCGGGGGACAGTCCTTCGGTGATACGCAGTATTTT
CDR3aa: CASSGGQSFGDTQYF

len: 16
abundance: .
d_gene: .
j_gene: TRBJ1-3
v_gene: TRBV30
CDR3nt: TGTGCCTGGAGTCAACTTACAGGGTTCTCTGGAAACACCATATATTTT
CDR3aa: CAWSQLTGFSGNTIYF

len: 17
abundance: .
d_gene: TRBD2
j_gene: TRBJ2-5
v_gene: TRBV5-5
CDR3nt: TGTGCCAGCAGGGAGACTAGCGGGGGGCCCCTTGGGTTGACCCAGTACTTC
CDR3aa: CASRETSGGPLGLTQYF

len: 12
abundance: .
d_gene: .
j_gene: TRBJ2-7
v_gene: TRBV7-9
CDR3nt: TGTGCCAGCAGAAATTACAGGGACGAGCAGTACTTC
CDR3aa: CASRNYRDEQYF

len: 13
abundance: few
d_gene: .
j_gene: TRBJ1-1
v_gene: TRBV5-5
CDR3nt: TGTGCCAGCAGCTTGGGGGCGAACACTGAAGCTTTCTTT
CDR3aa: CASSLGANTEAFF

len: 13
abundance: .
d_gene: TRBD2
j_gene: TRBJ2-5
v_gene: TRBV6-1
CDR3nt: TGTGCCAGCAGTGGAGCGGGAGCCGAGACCCAGTACTTC
CDR3aa: CASSGAGAETQYF